Listed below are T cell receptor beta chains from one sample, sequenced in a study of T cells in tuberculosis. Method: immunoSEQ multiplex PCR; TCRdb's copy keeps in-frame clones and lacks some. The data hold about 40,000 clones, with 85% to 95% observed a single time. Sequences were obtained from PBMCs. The receptors derive from a donor aged 10-29 years with latent tuberculosis or without tuberculosis infection. Some clones in this sample may be carry-over from other donors' samples. CDR3s include the opening cysteine and the closing phenylalanine or tryptophan. A D gene is named only where the DNA matches it firmly. Clone size is not always given. Where it is, it says once, few, many or a class for expanded clones.

DNA,CDR3,V,D,J,length,size
TGTGCCAGCAGCTTGTGGCTAGCGGGGGGGAATGAGCAGTTCTTC,CASSLWLAGGNEQFF,TRBV5-4,TRBD2,TRBJ2-1,15,NA
TGTGCCAGCAGCCCCCGCCGGGGGAATGAAAAACTGTTTTTT,CASSPRRGNEKLFF,TRBV11-1,NA,TRBJ1-4,14,NA
TGTGCCTGGAGGCGGGGGAATGGCTACACCTTC,CAWRRGNGYTF,TRBV30,NA,TRBJ1-2,11,NA
TGTGCCAGTAGTATTGGGGGACAGCACTATGGCTACACCTTC,CASSIGGQHYGYTF,TRBV19,TRBD1,TRBJ1-2,14,NA
TGTGCCAGCAGCAAAACCGGGACAGGGGGTGCTGGCTACACCTTC,CASSKTGTGGAGYTF,TRBV7-9,TRBD1,TRBJ1-2,15,NA
TGTGCCAGCAGCCGCCCGGGACAGGGTTCCTACGAGCAGTACTTC,CASSRPGQGSYEQYF,TRBV7-8,TRBD1,TRBJ2-7,15,NA
TGTGCCAGCAGTCGCTCAGGTTCACCCGGCTATGGCTACACCTTC,CASSRSGSPGYGYTF,TRBV6-5,NA,TRBJ1-2,15,NA
TGTGCCAGCTCACCACCGGGCGGGCCTCTCACAGATACGCAGTATTTT,CASSPPGGPLTDTQYF,TRBV18,NA,TRBJ2-3,16,NA
TGTGCCAGCAGTTACGTAGCGGGGGGGAGCTACGAGCAGTACTTC,CASSYVAGGSYEQYF,TRBV6-5,TRBD2,TRBJ2-7,15,NA
TGTGCCTGGCACTACCAGCGGGGGACCCAAGAGACCCAGTACTTC,CAWHYQRGTQETQYF,TRBV30,TRBD2,TRBJ2-5,15,few
TGTGCCACCAGCGCTCCGGGACAGGGCGTCCCCAACTATGGCTACACCTTC,CATSAPGQGVPNYGYTF,TRBV15,TRBD1,TRBJ1-2,17,NA
TGTGCCAGCTCCCGCCCTGGAGGGGCGGTGATTTACAATGAGCAGTTCTTC,CASSRPGGAVIYNEQFF,TRBV18,NA,TRBJ2-1,17,NA
TGTGCCAGCGCGTGGGGCGGACGCAGCTATGGCTACACCTTC,CASAWGGRSYGYTF,TRBV19,NA,TRBJ1-2,14,NA
TGTGCCAGCAGTTTAATCGGGACAGACACAGATACGCAGTATTTT,CASSLIGTDTDTQYF,TRBV27,TRBD1,TRBJ2-3,15,NA
TGTGCCAGCAGCCCGCGGGGGGTTGATGAGGGCTATGGCTACACCTTC,CASSPRGVDEGYGYTF,TRBV7-2,NA,TRBJ1-2,16,NA
TGTGCCAGTAGTATAATCGACAGAAGTAGCAATCAGCCCCAGCATTTT,CASSIIDRSSNQPQHF,TRBV19,NA,TRBJ1-5,16,once
TGCGCCAGCAGGCCTCTAGAGAGCTCCTACAATGAGCAGTTCTTC,CASRPLESSYNEQFF,TRBV5-1,NA,TRBJ2-1,15,NA
TGCAGCGTTGCGGACAGGGGGCCAGGGGAGCTGTTTTTT,CSVADRGPGELFF,TRBV29-1,TRBD1,TRBJ2-2,13,NA
TGTGCCAGCAGCGGCCCGGGGGACAGCAGTTCCCAGTATTTT,CASSGPGDSSSQYF,TRBV13,NA,TRBJ2-3,14,NA
TGTGCCAGCAGTCGGACAGGGTTCGGAAACACCATATATTTT,CASSRTGFGNTIYF,TRBV27,TRBD1,TRBJ1-3,14,NA
TGTGCCAGCAGCTTATACGTCAAGGGGTATAGTTATGGCTACACCTTC,CASSLYVKGYSYGYTF,TRBV7-9,NA,TRBJ1-2,16,NA
TGTGCCAGCAGCTTAGCGGCAGGCGACTATGGCTACACCTTC,CASSLAAGDYGYTF,TRBV7-9,NA,TRBJ1-2,14,once
TGCGCCAGCAGGGCAACAGGGGGTCGGACCGGGGAGCTGTTTTTT,CASRATGGRTGELFF,TRBV4-3,TRBD1,TRBJ2-2,15,NA
TGTGCCAGCTCACCACTGGAGGGGGCGTATGGCTACACCTTC,CASSPLEGAYGYTF,TRBV18,TRBD1,TRBJ1-2,14,NA
TGTGCCAGCAGGAAACAACCGGGACAGAGGATGGATGAGCAGTTCTTC,CASRKQPGQRMDEQFF,TRBV27,TRBD1,TRBJ2-1,16,NA
TGTGCCAGCAGCTTGGACAGCCCCAATCAGCCCCAGCATTTT,CASSLDSPNQPQHF,TRBV5-5,NA,TRBJ1-5,14,NA
TGTGCCAGTAGTATTGAACAGATCACTGAAGCTTTCTTT,CASSIEQITEAFF,TRBV19,NA,TRBJ1-1,13,NA
TGTGCCAGCAGCTCCGGCGGGGGGTTGACAGATACGCAGTATTTT,CASSSGGGLTDTQYF,TRBV5-4,TRBD2,TRBJ2-3,15,NA
TGTGCCAGCAGCCTCTTCAGCACCGGGGAGCTGTTTTTT,CASSLFSTGELFF,TRBV7-2,NA,TRBJ2-2,13,NA
TGTGCCAGCAGCCCCGGGGGGAATGAGCAGTTCTTC,CASSPGGNEQFF,TRBV5-6,TRBD2,TRBJ2-1,12,NA
TGCGCCAGCAGCCAAGTTAAGACAGCATTCTATGGCTACACCTTC,CASSQVKTAFYGYTF,TRBV4-3,NA,TRBJ1-2,15,NA
TGTGCCAGCAGCTTAACGCCCATTCGAACAGTCCACCAGGGAGAGACCCAGTACTTC,CASSLTPIRTVHQGETQYF,TRBV7-2,NA,TRBJ2-5,19,NA
TGTGCCAGCAGCCCCCCCGGGACAGGGGTTAACATTCAGTACTTC,CASSPPGTGVNIQYF,TRBV7-6,TRBD1,TRBJ2-4,15,NA
TGTGCCAGCAGTGACTCAGGAATAGGCTATGGCTACACCTTC,CASSDSGIGYGYTF,TRBV25-1,NA,TRBJ1-2,14,NA
TGTGCCAGTAGTATCACGGCGGGGGCCAGTCAGCCCCAGCATTTT,CASSITAGASQPQHF,TRBV19,NA,TRBJ1-5,15,NA
TGTGCCAGCAGCCTCAGTAGCGGGGGCCACTCCTACGAGCAGTACTTC,CASSLSSGGHSYEQYF,TRBV7-2,TRBD2,TRBJ2-7,16,NA
TGCGCCAGCAGCCAAGGGGGGGGGCGGAACTACAATGAGCAGTTCTTC,CASSQGGGRNYNEQFF,TRBV4-3,NA,TRBJ2-1,16,NA
TGTGCCAGCATTCGGGACGGGGAGCTGTTTTTT,CASIRDGELFF,TRBV2,NA,TRBJ2-2,11,NA
TGTGCCTGGAGTGTTGCTAGTTGGGAGGCCACTGAAGCTTTCTTT,CAWSVASWEATEAFF,TRBV30,NA,TRBJ1-1,15,NA
TGTGCTAGTGGTTTGCCCCACAGGAACACTGAAGCTTTCTTT,CASGLPHRNTEAFF,TRBV12-5,NA,TRBJ1-1,14,NA
TGTGCCATCAGTGGAGGTTACGAGCAGTACTTC,CAISGGYEQYF,TRBV10-3,NA,TRBJ2-7,11,NA
TGTGCCAGCAGCAGGGTAATCCGGGACTTGGGGATCCATGAGCAGTTCTTC,CASSRVIRDLGIHEQFF,TRBV7-7,NA,TRBJ2-1,17,NA
TGCAGCGTTGAAGAGGCGGGGGGCCTTAGCTCCTACAATGAGCAGTTCTTC,CSVEEAGGLSSYNEQFF,TRBV29-1,TRBD2,TRBJ2-1,17,NA
TGTGCCAGCAGTGAAGGCCGGTTAGGGGTTAACAATGAGCAGTTCTTC,CASSEGRLGVNNEQFF,TRBV2,NA,TRBJ2-1,16,NA
TGTGCCAGCTCACCCCCGACAAGCTCTGGAAACACCATATATTTT,CASSPPTSSGNTIYF,TRBV18,NA,TRBJ1-3,15,NA
TGCGCCAGCAGCCTTATTGGCGCGGGGTCGGGAAACTTGAACACTGAAGCTTTCTTT,CASSLIGAGSGNLNTEAFF,TRBV4-1,NA,TRBJ1-1,19,NA
TGTGCCATCAGTGAGTCTGCGGGGAGGGGGAACACTGAAGCTTTCTTT,CAISESAGRGNTEAFF,TRBV10-3,NA,TRBJ1-1,16,NA
TGTGCCACAATGGACAGGAGCCACCAAGAGACCCAGTACTTC,CATMDRSHQETQYF,TRBV15,TRBD1,TRBJ2-5,14,NA
TGTGCCAGCAGCTTCACATTTTCCACAGATACGCAGTATTTT,CASSFTFSTDTQYF,TRBV7-2,NA,TRBJ2-3,14,NA
TGTGCCAGCAGCCCTTTCAGCTCCTACGAGCAGTACTTC,CASSPFSSYEQYF,TRBV5-6,NA,TRBJ2-7,13,NA
TGTGCCAGCACCCCTGGCAGGGCTCACAGCACAGATACGCAGTATTTT,CASTPGRAHSTDTQYF,TRBV11-2,NA,TRBJ2-3,16,once
TGTGCCAGCAGTGTGGAGGAGACAGGGAAGTCAATTAGCAATCAGCCCCAGCATTTT,CASSVEETGKSISNQPQHF,TRBV2,TRBD1,TRBJ1-5,19,NA
TGTGCTAGTGGTCGCTCCGGACTCGACCCGGAGACCCAGTACTTC,CASGRSGLDPETQYF,TRBV12-5,NA,TRBJ2-5,15,NA
TGTGCCAGTAGTATACCGGGACAGGGGATGTATCAGCCCCAGCATTTT,CASSIPGQGMYQPQHF,TRBV19,TRBD1,TRBJ1-5,16,NA
TGTGCCAGCAGCTTGGGCGCAGGAACTTTAACCGGGGAGCTGTTTTTT,CASSLGAGTLTGELFF,TRBV5-6,NA,TRBJ2-2,16,few
TGTGCCAGCAGCTTAGGACAGTCTAATGAAAAACTGTTTTTT,CASSLGQSNEKLFF,TRBV5-4,NA,TRBJ1-4,14,once
TGTGCCAGCAGCTTAAACAGGGCGAACACTGAAGCTTTCTTT,CASSLNRANTEAFF,TRBV7-2,NA,TRBJ1-1,14,NA
TGTGCCAGCAGTTACTCCCGCGACTACCCCTACAATGAGCAGTTCTTC,CASSYSRDYPYNEQFF,TRBV6-5,NA,TRBJ2-1,16,NA
TGTGCCAGCAGCGTAGCGGTGGGGGAGGGCACCGGGGAGCTGTTTTTT,CASSVAVGEGTGELFF,TRBV9,TRBD2,TRBJ2-2,16,few
TGTGCCAGCAGCTTAGACGGGGGGGCCCCGGGAGATACGCAGTATTTT,CASSLDGGAPGDTQYF,TRBV7-9,TRBD2,TRBJ2-3,16,NA